Each of the 17 T cell receptor beta chains below was sequenced from the same sample in a study of graft-versus-host responses after intestinal transplantation. Assay used: immunoSEQ multiplex PCR; TCRdb lists only in-frame clones, some missing. The sample lists fewer than 50,000 clones, 75% to 95% occurring once. Sequenced material: PBMCs, taken 524 days after transplant. The receptors come from a human patient who received an intestinal transplant, so some T cells may come from the graft donor.

This clone is a singleton in its sample. V is TRBV7-2 and J is TRBJ2-3; D remains unclear. V lost 2 bases to trimming and J lost 4 bases, with 4 bases between them. Per the germline V gene, CDR1 is SGHTA and CDR2 is FQGNSA. The CDR3 sequence is 12 residues long. CDR3 sequence reads: CASSLRADTQYF. DNA of the CDR3: TGTGCCAGCAGCTTAAGGGCAGATACGCAGTATTTT.

The V call is TRBV7-9, the J call TRBJ1-4; 8 positions agree with TRBD1. Germline CDR1 is SEHNR and CDR2 is FQNEAQ (reference sequence). Unmatched junction bases numbered 7, after V lost 6 bases and J lost 7 bases. CDR3 length: 14 residues. DNA of the CDR3: TGTGCCAGCAGGAACCAGGGGGCCAGTGAAAAACTGTTTTTT. This encodes CASRNQGASEKLFF.

The rearrangement links TRBV6-5 to TRBJ1-4; D is undetermined. V lost 5 bases and J 2 bases, leaving 3 bases between the germline ends. CDR3 length equals 12 residues. CDR1 is MNHEY, CDR2 SVGAGI, per germline. CDR3 region: CASSGTNEKLFF. The CDR3 DNA is TGTGCCAGCAGTGGTACTAATGAAAAACTGTTTTTT.

Only a few counts were recorded for this clone. The chain uses TRBV2 and TRBJ2-7; D remains unclear. V was pared by 2 bases and J by 4 bases, with 6 bases between. The CDR3 sequence is 12 residues long. The V gene's germline CDR1 is SNHLY and CDR2 FYNNEI. The CDR3 coding sequence is TGTGCCAGCAGTGAAATGGCATACGAGCAGTACTTC. Protein sequence: CASSEMAYEQYF.

Only a few counts were recorded for this clone. The chain employs TRBV2 and TRBJ1-5; TRBD1 agrees at 7 bases. After removal of 4 bases from V and 2 bases from J, the junction contained 2 bases not matched to a gene. CDR3 length: 14 amino acids. Germline V gene data show CDR1 as SNHLY and CDR2 as FYNNEI. CDR3 nucleotides: TGTGCCAGCAGTGTAACAGGGGGCAATCAGCCCCAGCATTTT. This translates into CASSVTGGNQPQHF.

The chain employs TRBV28 and TRBJ2-5, with 12 bases that match TRBD1. The CDR3 totals 17 residues. Germline V CDR1 and CDR2: MDHEN, SYDVKM. With 3 bases clipped from V and 4 bases from J, the junction kept 9 bases outside the gene matches. The CDR3 DNA reads as TGTGCCAGCAGTTTGCTGTACCGGGACAGGGGGCCAGAGACCCAGTACTTC. Translation gives CASSLLYRDRGPETQYF.

V and J are TRBV6-5 and TRBJ1-3; tentative D call: TRBD1 (6 bases). Trimming left V 8 bases short and J 3 bases short, with 17 bases between. This CDR3 contains 15 residues. Germline CDR1 MNHEY, CDR2 SVGAGI. This CDR3 reads CASQSIPGDGNTIYF. In DNA, the CDR3 is TGTGCCAGCCAGAGCATCCCAGGGGATGGAAACACCATATATTTT.

The chain has TRBV5-1 and TRBJ2-1, with 8 bases that match TRBD2. The germline CDR1 and CDR2 sequences are SGHRS and YFSETQ. Trimming removed 4 bases from V and 7 bases from J; junction bases left unmatched: 13. The CDR3 has 16 residues. The CDR3 sequence is CASSRTSQVPMNEQFF. The CDR3 coding sequence is TGCGCCAGCAGCCGGACTAGCCAGGTTCCCATGAATGAGCAGTTCTTC.

This clone turned up a few times. The genes are TRBV19 and TRBJ1-1, with 11 bases fitting TRBD1. The V gene's germline CDR1 is LNHDA and CDR2 SQIVND (reference sequence). Trimming removed 5 bases from V and 6 bases from J; junction bases left unmatched: 5. The CDR3 consists of 14 residues. CDR3: CASSSWTGGSEAFF. In DNA, the CDR3 is TGTGCCAGTAGTTCCTGGACAGGGGGCTCTGAAGCTTTCTTT.

CDR3 sequence (DNA): TGTGCCAGCAGCTTAGGGATAGGGAATCCCGAGCAGTACTTC. Residues: CASSLGIGNPEQYF. The genes are TRBV7-8 and TRBJ2-7, with D unresolved. Germline V gives CDR1 SGHVS, CDR2 FQNEAQ. V lost 1 base to trimming and J lost 6 bases, with 13 bases between them. The CDR3 consists of 14 residues.

The chain has TRBV2 and TRBJ2-7; 10 bases are a match to TRBD2. CDR3 length: 15 amino acids. The germline V gene encodes CDR1 SNHLY and CDR2 FYNNEI. With 5 bases clipped from V and 3 bases from J, the junction kept 7 bases outside the gene matches. The CDR3 DNA reads as TGTGCCAGCAGTACCCTAGCGGGAGAAGGCTACGAGCAGTACTTC. Encoded protein: CASSTLAGEGYEQYF. Full variable domain (outside the CDR3, taken from reference TRBV2 and TRBJ2-7): EPEVTQTPSHQVTQMGQEVILRCVPISNHLYFYWYRQILGQKVEFLVSFYNNEISEKSEIFDDQFSVERPDGSNFTLKIRSTKLEDSAMYFCASSTLAGEGYEQYFGPGTRLTVT.

Remarks on this clone: In the same sample, other DNA sequences code for this CDR3. The chain links TRBV5-1 to TRBJ1-1, with D possibly matching TRBD1 (6 bases). The CDR3 is 14 amino acids. Deletions cut 5 bases from V and 1 base from J, with 12 bases between. The germline gives CDR1 SGHRS, CDR2 YFSETQ. The CDR3 DNA follows: TGCGCCAGCAGATCGACAGGCGCGAACACTGAAGCTTTCTTT. Translated: CASRSTGANTEAFF.

This chain's CDR3 is CASSLGRGEAFF. As DNA, the CDR3 is TGTGCCAGCAGTTTGGGACGCGGTGAAGCTTTCTTT. The V call is TRBV27, the J call TRBJ1-1; D is perhaps TRBD1 (5 bases). The CDR3 covers 12 residues. Trimming shortened V by 3 bases and J by 7 bases, and 9 bases separated the two germline ends. Germline V gives CDR1 MNHEY, CDR2 SMNVEV (reference sequence).

This sequence joins TRBV5-6 and TRBJ1-5; unclear D gene. Germline V lookup: CDR1 SGHDT, CDR2 YYEEEE. This CDR3 is 14 amino acids long. V lost 4 bases and J 1 base, leaving 9 bases between the germline ends. The CDR3 loop reads CASSGGRSNQPQHF. DNA of the CDR3: TGTGCCAGCAGCGGCGGAAGAAGCAATCAGCCCCAGCATTTT.

This sequence joins TRBV6-1 and TRBJ1-5; D gene uncertain. The CDR3 sequence is 14 residues long. Trimming took 8 bases from V and 6 from J, leaving 17 bases between them. Germline V lookup: CDR1 MNHNS, CDR2 SASEGT. CDR3 sequence: CASSGASLTQPQHF. Written as DNA, the CDR3 is TGTGCCAGCTCCGGAGCAAGTTTGACTCAGCCCCAGCATTTT.

The V gene is TRBV19, the J gene TRBJ1-5; D unclear. Trimming pared 4 bases from V and 0 bases from J, leaving 4 bases between. This CDR3 is 13 amino acids long. Germline V CDR1 and CDR2: LNHDA, SQIVND (reference sequence). CDR3 amino acids: CASSTNSNQPQHF. The DNA for the CDR3 is TGTGCCAGTAGTACTAATAGCAATCAGCCCCAGCATTTT. Full variable domain (missing parts from reference TRBV19 and TRBJ1-5): DGGITQSPKYLFRKEGQNVTLSCEQNLNHDAMYWYRQDPGQGLRLIYYSQIVNDFQKGDIAEGYSVSREKKESFPLTVTSAQKNPTAFYLCASSTNSNQPQHFGDGTRLSIL.

The V and J genes are TRBV5-1 and TRBJ2-1, with D tentatively TRBD2 (6 bases). CDR1 and CDR2 from the germline V gene are SGHRS and YFSETQ. Trimming cost V 2 bases and J 6 bases, with 6 bases left between them. This CDR3 comprises 12 residues. This CDR3 is CASSFGGNEQFF. As DNA, the CDR3 is TGCGCCAGCAGCTTCGGGGGCAATGAGCAGTTCTTC.